This record concerns one TCR beta chain sequence. Its antigen is unidentified. The germline V and J ends were trimmed by 1 base and 1 base, with 23 bases remaining between them. The germline V gene encodes CDR1 LNHNV and CDR2 YYDKDF (reference sequence). This CDR3 region has 20 residues. Sequencing used immunoSEQ multiplex PCR; TCRdb keeps in-frame clones, though not all of them. The sample contains around 62,000 clones, around 69% of which appear only once. The data were taken from a study of vaccination effects on CD4 cells after COVID-19. Between days 9 and 11 of culture, CD4+ T cells were separated out. Of the BNT162b2 and mRNA-1273 vaccines, participants received two doses of one or the other. Half the medium was swapped for IL-2 medium on days 3 and 7.

The sequences come from CD4+ T cells from PBMCs cultured without peptide, collected after COVID-19 vaccination. This receptor was obtained from a human donor who received a COVID-19 vaccine. The rearrangement links TRBV15 to TRBJ1-3, with a possible D match to TRBD1 (5 bases). The CDR3 loop reads CATSRVSVVWGVRSGNTIYF. DNA for the CDR3: TGTGCCACCAGCAGAGTATCGGTAGTTTGGGGGGTTCGGTCTGGAAACACCATATATTTT.